This T cell receptor beta chain is drawn from a study of T-cell reconstitution after alpha-beta-depleted transplantation in children (TCRdb year 2016). With regard to the full study: T-cell immune reconstitution after TCRalphabeta/CD19-depleted allogeneic hematopoietic cell transplantation in children was quantitatively tracked in the study by means of TCR repertoire profiling.

The CDR3 contains 13 residues, cysteine and phenylalanine counted. The sequence is cut down to CDR3 DNA, 39 bases in frame from base 1. V is clipped by 6 bases and J by 9 bases, and the sequence between their germline boundaries is 12 bases long. This clonotype was observed at least ten times. Its antigen remains unidentified. No quality values exist for individual bases; no much larger clone is one base distant. Receptor libraries were prepared by PCR. Sequencing relied on an Illumina HiSeq 2500. TCR libraries were prepared with molecular barcoding, using unique molecular identifiers to normalize TCRbeta repertoire quantification. The public reads were reanalyzed by TCRdb: fastp trimming at Q25, MiXCR alignment, in-frame beta chains only. Entries that share a CDR3 protein sequence are merged under the most common genes and DNA. The table for this sample lists hundreds of thousands of distinct CDR3 sequences; approximately 15% of them were counted only once. Of the sample, 0.9% to 1.2% falls within the top ten clones.

The sequence derives from a human donor who donated a stem cell graft to a child with acute myeloid leukemia. The V gene is TRBV12-3 or TRBV12-4 and the J gene is TRBJ1-6; TRBD1 is possibly the D segment (6 matching bases). The sample here was PBMCs from the stem cell graft donor, taken from the stem cell graft. The DNA reads as follows: TGTGCCAGCAGCCCGGACAGCTTTTCACCCCTCCACTTT. It encodes CASSPDSFSPLHF.